The clone carrying this T cell receptor beta chain was detected only a few times. The antigen remains unidentified. The data stem from a study of T cells in Graves' hyperthyroidism and ophthalmopathy. Study outcomes and limitations: Stable hyperthyroidism and ophthalmopathy were separated using 13 V-J signatures. Most clonotypes that expanded in the thyroid above 0.001 also showed up in blood. The model identified upcoming ophthalmopathy a median 6.5 months ahead of onset.

In making diagnoses, clinical symptoms, serum thyroxine and TRAb, thyroid ultrasound and orbital computed tomography were all used. What was amplified from RNA transcripts were TCR beta CDR3 regions. Carried out on the TCR CDR3, a first-round RT-PCR used the HTBI primer set. TCRdb re-called the multiplex PCR reads through MiXCR, storing one row per CDR3 protein. The table shows over 500,000 distinct CDR3 sequences, with around 43% occurring only once. The CDR3 totals 18 residues. Germline V lookup: CDR1 MNHNS, CDR2 SASEGT. V lost 1 base to trimming and J lost 1 base, with 14 bases between them. Sequenced input: peripheral blood or thyroid tissue (not recorded which). This TCR came from an adult woman with Graves' disease, either hyperthyroidism or ophthalmopathy (not recorded which). V and J are TRBV6-1 and TRBJ1-6, with D maybe TRBD1 (5 bases). CDR3 in amino acids: CASSEDLRGGSYNSPLHF. The CDR3 DNA follows: TGTGCCAGCAGTGAAGATTTAAGGGGTGGGTCCTATAATTCACCCCTCCACTTT.